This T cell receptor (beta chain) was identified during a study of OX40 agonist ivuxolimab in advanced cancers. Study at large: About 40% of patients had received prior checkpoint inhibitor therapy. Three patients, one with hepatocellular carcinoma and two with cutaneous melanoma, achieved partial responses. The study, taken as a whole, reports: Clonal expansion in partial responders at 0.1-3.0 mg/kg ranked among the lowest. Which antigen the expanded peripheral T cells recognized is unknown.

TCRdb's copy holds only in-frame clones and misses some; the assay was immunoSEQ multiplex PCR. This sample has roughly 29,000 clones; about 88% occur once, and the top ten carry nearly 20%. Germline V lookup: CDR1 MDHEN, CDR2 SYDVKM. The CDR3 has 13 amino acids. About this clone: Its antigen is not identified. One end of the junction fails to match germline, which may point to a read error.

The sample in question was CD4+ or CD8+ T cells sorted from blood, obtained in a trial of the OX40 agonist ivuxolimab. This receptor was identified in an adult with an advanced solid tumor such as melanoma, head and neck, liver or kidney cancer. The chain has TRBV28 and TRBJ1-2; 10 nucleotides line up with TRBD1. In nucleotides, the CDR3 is TGTGCCAGCACTTTAGGGACAGGGGTTGGCTACACCTTC. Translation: CASTLGTGVGYTF.